The 8 T cell receptor beta chains in this list originate from one sample, sequenced in a study of T cell responses to AZD1222 COVID-19 vaccine (dated by TCRdb to the early 2020s). The intended sense of this specimen's time point label: about 28 days (+/-7) after the second vaccine dose. The protocol used for the library was the immunoSEQ multiplex PCR assay. Held by TCRdb, this immuneACCESS table contains in-frame sequences only and omits some clones. Under half of the omission traces to an unresolved V gene where checked; the cause of the rest is unknown. The sample includes 100,000 to 120,000 clones, with roughly 92% observed a single time. The top ten constitute approximately 2.7% of the sample. The sample in question was peripheral blood, obtained 28 days after the second AZD1222 dose. The receptors here all came from an adult who received the AZD1222 COVID-19 vaccine.

This chain connects TRBV19 to TRBJ2-3; TRBD2 matches 9 bases. The CDR3 totals 17 residues. Germline trimming cut 1 base from V and 8 bases from J; bases unmatched to any gene: 13. Germline lookup yields CDR1 LNHDA and CDR2 SQIVND (reference sequence). Written as DNA, the CDR3 is TGTGCCAGTAGTATAGGAGTGGCTAGCGGGGTCCCGAGTACGCAGTATTTT. This sequence encodes CASSIGVASGVPSTQYF.

The rearrangement links TRBV4-2 to TRBJ1-2; no firm D call. Germline assignment: CDR1 LGHNA and CDR2 YNFKEQ. V was trimmed by 0 bases and J by 4 bases, leaving 24 bases between them. The CDR3 spans 19 residues. The CDR3 reads CASSQDLNFGSAGGYGYTF. The CDR3 DNA follows: TGTGCCAGCAGCCAAGATCTAAACTTCGGGTCGGCTGGTGGCTATGGCTACACCTTC.

The V and J genes are TRBV10-3 and TRBJ1-1, with D tentatively TRBD1 (5 bases). V gave up 2 bases and J gave up 1 base, with 8 bases separating them. Germline V gene sequence: CDR1 ENHRY, CDR2 SYGVKD. The CDR3 loop spans 14 amino acids. CDR3 residues: CAISELGRNTEAFF. CDR3 coding DNA: TGTGCCATCAGTGAGCTGGGGCGGAACACTGAAGCTTTCTTT.

This clone was picked up one time. The chain has TRBV5-1 and TRBJ2-3; no clear D gene. The CDR3 is made up of 14 amino acids. V was cut by 5 bases and J by 0 bases, with 10 bases left in between. Germline V gene sequence: CDR1 SGHRS, CDR2 YFSETQ. The CDR3 loop is CASSGSRSTDTQYF. The CDR3 bases are TGCGCCAGCAGTGGTTCACGGAGCACAGATACGCAGTATTTT.

V and J are TRBV12-5 and TRBJ1-4, with D unresolved. Germline V CDR1 and CDR2: LGHNT, FRNRAP. The V end lost 3 bases, the J end lost 3 bases, and 11 bases lay between the germline ends. This CDR3 spans 15 amino acids. CDR3 region: CASGFAGRSNEKLFF. For the CDR3, the DNA is TGTGCTAGTGGTTTTGCTGGGCGATCTAATGAAAAACTGTTTTTT.

V usage is TRBV14 and J usage is TRBJ1-4; D unclear. Trimming cost V 1 base and J 8 bases, with 11 bases left between them. The CDR3 extends over 14 amino acids. Germline V gene lookup returns CDR1 SGHDN and CDR2 FVKESK. The CDR3 DNA sequence: TGTGCCAGCAGCCAAGCCGAATTTAGGGAAAAACTGTTTTTT. Amino acids: CASSQAEFREKLFF.

The chain recombines TRBV6-5 with TRBJ2-3, with D tentatively TRBD1 (5 bases). With 6 bases removed from V and 1 base from J, the gap between germline ends came to 14 bases. Germline V CDR1 and CDR2: MNHEY, SVGAGI. The CDR3 runs to 15 residues. The CDR3, as DNA: TGTGCCAGCAGCAGACAGAAAGGAGGCACAGATACGCAGTATTTT. Protein sequence: CASSRQKGGTDTQYF.

V and J are TRBV3-1 (or the pseudogene TRBV3-2) and TRBJ1-2; 9 bases fit TRBD1. This CDR3 region has 15 residues. The V segment lost 6 bases and the J segment 2 bases; nucleotides outside the gene matches: 7. CDR1 is LGHDT and CDR2 is YNNKEL in the germline V gene (reference sequence). CDR3 residues: CASRQTGGKNYGYTF. CDR3 in DNA: TGTGCCAGCAGGCAAACAGGGGGCAAAAACTATGGCTACACCTTC.